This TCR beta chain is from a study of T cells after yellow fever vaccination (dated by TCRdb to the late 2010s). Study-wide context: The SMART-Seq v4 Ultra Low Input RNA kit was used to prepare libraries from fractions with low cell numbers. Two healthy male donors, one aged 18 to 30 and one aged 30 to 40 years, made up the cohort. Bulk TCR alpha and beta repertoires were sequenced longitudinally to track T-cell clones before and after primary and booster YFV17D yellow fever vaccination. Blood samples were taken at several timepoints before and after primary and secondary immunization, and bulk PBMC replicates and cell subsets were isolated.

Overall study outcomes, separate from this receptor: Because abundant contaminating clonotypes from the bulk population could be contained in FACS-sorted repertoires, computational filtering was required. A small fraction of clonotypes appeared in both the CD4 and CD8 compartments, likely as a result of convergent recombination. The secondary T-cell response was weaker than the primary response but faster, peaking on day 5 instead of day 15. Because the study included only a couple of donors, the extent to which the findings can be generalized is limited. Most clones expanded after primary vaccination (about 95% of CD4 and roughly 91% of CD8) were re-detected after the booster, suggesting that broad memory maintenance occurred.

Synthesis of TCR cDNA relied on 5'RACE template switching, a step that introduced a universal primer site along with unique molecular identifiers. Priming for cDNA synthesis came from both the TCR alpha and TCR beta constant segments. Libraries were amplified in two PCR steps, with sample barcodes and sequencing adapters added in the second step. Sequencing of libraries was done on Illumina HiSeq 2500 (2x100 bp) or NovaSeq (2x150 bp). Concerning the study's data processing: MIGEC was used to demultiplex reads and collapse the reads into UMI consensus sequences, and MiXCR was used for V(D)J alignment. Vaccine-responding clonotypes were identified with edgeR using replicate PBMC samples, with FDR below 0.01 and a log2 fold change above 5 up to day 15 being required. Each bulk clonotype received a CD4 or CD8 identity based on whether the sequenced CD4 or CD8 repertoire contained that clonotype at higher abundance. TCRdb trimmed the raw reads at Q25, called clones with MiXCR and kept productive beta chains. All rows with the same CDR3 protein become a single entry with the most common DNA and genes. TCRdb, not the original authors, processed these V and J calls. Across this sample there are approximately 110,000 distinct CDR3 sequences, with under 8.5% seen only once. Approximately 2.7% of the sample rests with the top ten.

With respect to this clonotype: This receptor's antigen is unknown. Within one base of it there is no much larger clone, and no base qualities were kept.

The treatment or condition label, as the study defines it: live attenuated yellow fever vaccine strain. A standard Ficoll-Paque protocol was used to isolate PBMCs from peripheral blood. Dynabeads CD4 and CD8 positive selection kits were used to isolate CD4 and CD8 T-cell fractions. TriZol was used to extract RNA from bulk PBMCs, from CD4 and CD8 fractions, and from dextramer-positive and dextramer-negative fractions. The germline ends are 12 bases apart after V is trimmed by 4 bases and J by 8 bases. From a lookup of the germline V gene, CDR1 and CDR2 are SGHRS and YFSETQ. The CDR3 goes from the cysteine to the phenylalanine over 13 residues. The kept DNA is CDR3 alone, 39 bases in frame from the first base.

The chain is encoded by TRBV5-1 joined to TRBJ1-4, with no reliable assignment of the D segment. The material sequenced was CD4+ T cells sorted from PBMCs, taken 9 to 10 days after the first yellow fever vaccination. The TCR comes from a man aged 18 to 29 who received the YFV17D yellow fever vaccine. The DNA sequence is TGCGCCAGCAGCCCCCCGGGGAGGGAAAAACTGTTTTTT. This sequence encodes CASSPPGREKLFF. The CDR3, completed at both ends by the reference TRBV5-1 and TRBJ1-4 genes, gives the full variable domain KAGVTQTPRYLIKTRGQQVTLSCSPISGHRSVSWYQQTPGQGLQFLFEYFSETQRNKGNFPGRFSGRQFSNSRSEMNVSTLELGDSALYLCASSPPGREKLFFGSGTQLSVL.